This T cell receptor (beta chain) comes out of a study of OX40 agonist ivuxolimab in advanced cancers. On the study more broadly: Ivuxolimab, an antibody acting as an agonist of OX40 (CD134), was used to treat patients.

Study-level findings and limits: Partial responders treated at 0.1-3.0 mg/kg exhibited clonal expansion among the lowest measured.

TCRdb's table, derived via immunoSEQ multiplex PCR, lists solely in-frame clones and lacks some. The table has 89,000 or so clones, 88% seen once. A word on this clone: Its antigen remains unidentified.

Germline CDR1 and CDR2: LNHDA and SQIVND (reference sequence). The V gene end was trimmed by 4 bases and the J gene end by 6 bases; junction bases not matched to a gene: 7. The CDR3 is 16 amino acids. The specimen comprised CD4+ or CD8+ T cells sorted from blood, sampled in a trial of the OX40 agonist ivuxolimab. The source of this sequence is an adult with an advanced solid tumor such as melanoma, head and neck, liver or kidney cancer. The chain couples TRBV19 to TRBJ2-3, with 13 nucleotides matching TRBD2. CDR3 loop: CASSTLRTSGSDTQYF. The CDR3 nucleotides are TGTGCCAGTAGTACCCTACGGACTAGCGGGAGTGATACGCAGTATTTT.